This entry features one T cell receptor beta chain sequence. These data originate in a study of cytomegalovirus exposure and HLA in healthy donors. Primers for the PCR totalled 60 Vbeta and 13 Jbeta. Assay: immunoSEQ multiplex PCR; the TCRdb copy retains only in-frame clones and omits some. The sample yields 150,000 to 200,000 clones, roughly 85% seen once. This CDR3 spans 15 amino acids. CDR1 and CDR2 (germline): SGHVS, FNYEAQ. V lost 5 bases, J lost 7 bases, and 7 bases stayed unmatched. The sequenced sample was PBMCs. V gene TRBV7-6 combines with J gene TRBJ2-1, with 11 nucleotides matching TRBD2. The sequence derives from a woman aged 45-59 years in good health and CMV-seronegative. CDR3 region: CASSPLAGGGNEQFF. Written as DNA, the CDR3 is TGTGCCAGCAGCCCGCTAGCGGGAGGCGGGAATGAGCAGTTCTTC.